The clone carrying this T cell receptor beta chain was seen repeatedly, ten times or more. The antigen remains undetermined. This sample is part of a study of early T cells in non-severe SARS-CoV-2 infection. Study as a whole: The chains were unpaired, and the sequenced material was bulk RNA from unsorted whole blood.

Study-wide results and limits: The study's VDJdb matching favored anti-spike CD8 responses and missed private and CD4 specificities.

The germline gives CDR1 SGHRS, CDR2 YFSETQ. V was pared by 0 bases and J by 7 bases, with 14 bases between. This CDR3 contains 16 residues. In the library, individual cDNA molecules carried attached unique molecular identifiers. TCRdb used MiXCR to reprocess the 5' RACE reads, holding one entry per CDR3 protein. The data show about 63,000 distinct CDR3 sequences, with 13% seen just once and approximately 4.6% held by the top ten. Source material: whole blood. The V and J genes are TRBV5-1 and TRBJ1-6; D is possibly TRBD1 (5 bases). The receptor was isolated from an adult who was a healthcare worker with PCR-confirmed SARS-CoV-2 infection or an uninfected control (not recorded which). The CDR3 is CASSLEGTGKNSPLHF. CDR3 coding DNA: TGCGCCAGCAGCTTGGAAGGGACGGGCAAGAATTCACCCCTCCACTTT.